These 20 T cell receptor beta chains originate from one sample sequenced in a study of CD4 T cells in relation to SARS-CoV-2 and coronaviruses (dated by TCRdb to the early 2020s). These receptors' targets are unknown. The method behind the library was the immunoSEQ multiplex PCR assay. Not all clones reach the TCRdb copy of this immuneACCESS table, which keeps in-frame sequences only. Checked studies attribute under half of the gap to unresolved V genes and leave the rest unexplained. Present in this sample are just over 35,000 clones, over 60% of which were seen just once. The top ten clonotypes cover approximately 20% of the sample. Sample: memory CD4+ T cells from PBMCs, cultured in vitro. The cell subset or site tag for this specimen amounts to: memory (non-naive) CD4+ T cells. The receptors come from an adult with COVID-19.

The rearrangement links TRBV28 to TRBJ1-3; no definite D call. Per germline, CDR1 MDHEN and CDR2 SYDVKM. Trimming took 3 bases from V and 0 from J, leaving 15 bases between them. This CDR3 has 17 amino acids. CDR3: CASSFLPGPNSGNTIYF. CDR3 DNA sequence: TGTGCCAGCAGTTTTCTTCCGGGCCCTAACTCTGGAAACACCATATATTTT.

This clone appeared once. The rearrangement joins TRBV28 to TRBJ2-3; 7 positions agree with TRBD2. The CDR3 covers 15 residues. V lost 2 bases to trimming and J lost 5 bases; unmatched junction nucleotides: 7. Germline CDR1 reads MDHEN; CDR2 reads SYDVKM. CDR3 residues: CASSLGGSRIDTQYF. The CDR3 DNA is TGTGCCAGCAGTTTAGGCGGGAGTAGGATAGATACGCAGTATTTT.

The chain uses TRBV5-4 and TRBJ2-7; D is ambiguous. There are 15 residues in the CDR3. Trimming pared 0 bases from V and 0 bases from J, leaving 10 bases between. The germline gives CDR1 SGHNT, CDR2 YYREEE (reference sequence). CDR3 coding DNA: TGTGCCAGCAGCTTGGACATACCGAGCTCCTACGAGCAGTACTTC. Encoded protein: CASSLDIPSSYEQYF.

The genes are TRBV7-2 and TRBJ2-5, with 8 bases identical to TRBD1. Germline V gene data show CDR1 as SGHTA and CDR2 as FQGNSA. The length of the CDR3 is 15 residues. The J segment lost 4 bases and the V segment lost 5 bases, leaving 9 bases of the junction unmatched. CDR3 protein: CASSARTGSGETQYF. The CDR3 coding sequence is TGTGCCAGCAGCGCCCGGACAGGGTCTGGAGAGACCCAGTACTTC.

The chain recombines TRBV6-1 with TRBJ1-6; D unresolved. The germline CDR1 and CDR2 sequences are MNHNS and SASEGT. The CDR3 loop spans 11 amino acids. V was pared by 1 base and J by 9 bases, with 1 base between. The CDR3 sequence is CASSEGSPLHF. CDR3 nucleotides: TGTGCCAGCAGTGAAGGTTCACCCCTCCACTTT.

V and J are TRBV10-2 and TRBJ2-7, with a tentative D call TRBD2 (6 bases). V was pared by 3 bases and J by 3 bases, with 15 bases between. Germline V gene lookup returns CDR1 WSHSY and CDR2 SAAADI. This CDR3 spans 15 amino acids. DNA of the CDR3: TGCGCCAGCAGTGACCTGAACGGGGGAGACTACGAGCAGTACTTC. It yields the protein CASSDLNGGDYEQYF.

This clone was recorded only once. The chain joins TRBV6-5 to TRBJ1-1; D unresolved. The ends were cut back, 7 bases at V and 6 bases at J, with 12 bases in the middle. This CDR3 region has 12 residues. Germline V gives CDR1 MNHEY, CDR2 SVGAGI. The CDR3 protein is CASTPGGPEAFF. The CDR3 DNA is TGTGCCAGCACCCCCGGTGGCCCTGAAGCTTTCTTT.

V is TRBV20-1 and J is TRBJ2-3, with 10 bases identical to TRBD2. Trimming removed 3 bases from V and 4 bases from J; junction bases left unmatched: 7. Germline V gene sequence: CDR1 DFQATT, CDR2 SNEGSKA (reference sequence). The CDR3 loop spans 15 amino acids. The CDR3 DNA follows: TGCAGTGCTAGTCCCCCTAGCGGGAGTGCAGATACGCAGTATTTT. Protein: CSASPPSGSADTQYF.

The rearrangement joins TRBV6-5 to TRBJ1-4, with a weak D call TRBD1 (5 bases). This CDR3 is built from 16 residues. The V gene's germline CDR1 is MNHEY and CDR2 SVGAGI. Trimming pared 1 base from V and 8 bases from J, leaving 17 bases between. The CDR3: CASSYYGASRGEKLFF. The CDR3 nucleotides read TGTGCCAGCAGTTACTATGGGGCCTCGAGGGGCGAAAAACTGTTTTTT.

V usage is TRBV30 and J usage is TRBJ1-4; a weak D match, TRBD1 (6 bases). The CDR3 is 14 residues long. The V and J ends lost 2 bases and 5 bases respectively, with 12 bases between them. The germline gives CDR1 GTSNPN, CDR2 SVGIG (reference sequence). The CDR3: CAWSWVGTNEKLFF. The DNA for the CDR3 is TGTGCCTGGAGTTGGGTAGGGACAAATGAAAAACTGTTTTTT. Using reference TRBV30 and TRBJ1-4 for the parts outside the CDR3, the full variable domain is SQTIHQWPATLVQPVGSPLSLECTVEGTSNPNLYWYRQAAGRGLQLLFYSVGIGQISSEVPQNLSASRPQDRQFILSSKKLLLSDSGFYLCAWSWVGTNEKLFFGSGTQLSVL.

The CDR3 DNA follows: TGTGCCATCAGTGACCTAGGACATTCGTATCGCGAGACCCAGTACTTC. It yields the protein CAISDLGHSYRETQYF. The V gene is TRBV10-3, the J gene TRBJ2-5; maybe TRBD1 (5 bases). V shed 3 bases and J shed 5 bases, with 19 bases lying between them. Germline lookup yields CDR1 ENHRY and CDR2 SYGVKD. There are 16 residues in the CDR3.

J is TRBJ2-7 and V is TRBV19, with 7 bases identical to TRBD2. The CDR3 spans 17 residues. V dropped 3 bases and J dropped 1; count of bases not matched to a gene: 12. Germline V gene lookup returns CDR1 LNHDA and CDR2 SQIVND (reference sequence). Here the CDR3 reads CASSIGSAGVESYEQYF. In DNA, the CDR3 is TGTGCCAGTAGTATTGGGAGCGCGGGAGTAGAATCCTACGAGCAGTACTTC.

The J gene is TRBJ1-2, the V gene TRBV28; D unclear. Per germline, CDR1 MDHEN and CDR2 SYDVKM. The V and J ends lost 5 bases and 3 bases respectively, with 13 bases between them. This CDR3 spans 14 amino acids. The DNA for the CDR3 is TGTGCCAGCAGTCTCCCCGGATCCTACTATGGCTACACCTTC. This gives the protein CASSLPGSYYGYTF.

The chain joins TRBV28 to TRBJ2-5; 8 bases line up with TRBD1. The V and J ends lost 3 bases and 7 bases, in that order; junction bases with no gene match: 10. Germline CDR1 MDHEN, CDR2 SYDVKM. This CDR3 spans 15 amino acids. The CDR3, as DNA: TGTGCCAGCAGTTTTGCAGGGGGCCGTCGGGGGACCCAGTACTTC. It specifies CASSFAGGRRGTQYF.

The chain has TRBV14 and TRBJ1-4; no clear D gene. This CDR3 is built from 16 residues. V was clipped by 4 bases and J by 0 bases, with 12 bases between them. The germline V gene has CDR1 SGHDN and CDR2 FVKESK. CDR3 in amino acids: CASSRLPATTNEKLFF. The CDR3 DNA sequence: TGTGCCAGCAGCCGACTCCCAGCCACAACTAATGAAAAACTGTTTTTT.

V gene TRBV7-9 combines with J gene TRBJ2-2; D possibly corresponds to TRBD1 (6 bases). The germline V gene encodes CDR1 SEHNR and CDR2 FQNEAQ (reference sequence). The CDR3 extends over 14 amino acids. The germline V and J ends were trimmed by 7 bases and 2 bases, with 11 bases remaining between them. The CDR3 nucleotides read TGTGCCAGCACCAAACAGGGAAACACCGGGGAGCTGTTTTTT. Translated, it gives CASTKQGNTGELFF. The variable domain in full, with the rest retrieved from reference TRBV7-9 and TRBJ2-2, is DTGVSQNPRHKITKRGQNVTFRCDPISEHNRLYWYRQTLGQGPEFLTYFQNEAQLEKSRLLSDRFSAERPKGSFSTLEIQRTEQGDSAMYLCASTKQGNTGELFFGEGSRLTVL.

The V call is TRBV19, the J call TRBJ2-5; the D is unclear. The germline V gene has CDR1 LNHDA and CDR2 SQIVND (reference sequence). The CDR3 loop spans 13 amino acids. Trimming removed 5 bases at V and 4 bases at J, with 11 bases between. For the CDR3, the DNA is TGTGCCAGTAGTCCCCCCGGTAGAGAGACCCAGTACTTC. Protein: CASSPPGRETQYF. Complete variable domain (other parts from reference TRBV19 and TRBJ2-5): DGGITQSPKYLFRKEGQNVTLSCEQNLNHDAMYWYRQDPGQGLRLIYYSQIVNDFQKGDIAEGYSVSREKKESFPLTVTSAQKNPTAFYLCASSPPGRETQYFGPGTRLLVL.

The chain carries TRBV4-1 and TRBJ2-7; 11 nucleotides match TRBD2. The CDR3 totals 15 residues. Germline assignment: CDR1 MGHRA and CDR2 YSYEKL. J gave up 4 bases and V 3 bases, and 5 bases lay outside the gene matches. The CDR3 spells CASSQTSGEQYEQYF. The CDR3 nucleotides are TGCGCCAGCAGCCAGACTAGCGGGGAACAATACGAGCAGTACTTC.

The chain is built from TRBV21-1 and TRBJ2-1. TRBV21-1 is listed as a pseudogene. This CDR3 comprises 11 residues. The CDR3 nucleotides are TGTGCCAGCAGCCGGACGGATGAGCAGTTCTTC. It is translated as CASSRTDEQFF.

The chain couples TRBV4-1 to TRBJ1-6, with unresolved D. Looked up from germline, CDR1 is MGHRA and CDR2 is YSYEKL. V was trimmed by 4 bases and J by 7 bases, leaving 11 bases between them. CDR3 size: 14 residues. CDR3 nucleotides: TGCGCCAGCAGCCTTACTGGTATAAATTCACCCCTCCACTTT. It encodes CASSLTGINSPLHF.